Only a few counts were recorded for the clone carrying this TCR beta chain. As yet, its antigen is unknown. Described treatment: roughly 10-day PBMC culture with coronavirus spike peptide pools or control peptides (ViraFEST assay). According to the study, CD4+ T cells from the unexposed donor were gathered ahead of the COVID-19 pandemic (2011-2018). Germline CDR1 reads SGHTA; CDR2 reads FQGNSA. The ends were cut back, 1 base at V and 4 bases at J, with 13 bases in the middle. The CDR3 is 15 amino acids. Sequencing of the DNA from cultured CD4+ T cells was carried out with the Oncomine TCR Beta short-read assay. Cultured CD4+ T cells were the source of extracted genomic DNA. TCRdb re-analysed the PCR reads in MiXCR, keeping a single row per CDR3 protein. The sample has fewer than 9,500 distinct CDR3 sequences, under 40% seen once. This specimen belongs to a study of vaccination and CD4 T cells after COVID-19. On the study more broadly: The post-COVID samples were taken a median about 98 days after diagnosis, anywhere from 35 to 161.

Study-level results: Post-infection sampling omitted early timepoints and covered relatively few convalescent patients. Rising from around 20 to 38, the median of SARS-CoV-2-reactive clonotypes did not change significantly.

The receptor comes from a human donor in good health. The sequenced sample was CD4+ T cells from blood, cultured in vitro. The chain combines TRBV7-2 with TRBJ2-5; D may match TRBD1 or TRBD2 (6 bases each). The CDR3 DNA reads TGTGCCAGCAGCTTAGATCGGGGGCGGGGAGAGACCCAGTACTTC. Translating it yields CASSLDRGRGETQYF.